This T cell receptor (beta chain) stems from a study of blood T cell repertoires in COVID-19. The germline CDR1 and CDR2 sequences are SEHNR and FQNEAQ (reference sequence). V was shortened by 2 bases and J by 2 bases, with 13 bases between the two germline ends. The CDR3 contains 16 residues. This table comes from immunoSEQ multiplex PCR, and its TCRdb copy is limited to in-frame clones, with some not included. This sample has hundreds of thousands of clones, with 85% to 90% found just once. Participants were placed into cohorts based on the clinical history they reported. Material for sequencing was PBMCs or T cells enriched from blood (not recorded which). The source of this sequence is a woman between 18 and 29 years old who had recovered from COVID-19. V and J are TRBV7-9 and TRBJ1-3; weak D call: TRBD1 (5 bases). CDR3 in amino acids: CASSLSQGSTGNTIYF. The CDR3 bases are TGTGCCAGCAGCTTATCCCAGGGAAGCACTGGAAACACCATATATTTT.